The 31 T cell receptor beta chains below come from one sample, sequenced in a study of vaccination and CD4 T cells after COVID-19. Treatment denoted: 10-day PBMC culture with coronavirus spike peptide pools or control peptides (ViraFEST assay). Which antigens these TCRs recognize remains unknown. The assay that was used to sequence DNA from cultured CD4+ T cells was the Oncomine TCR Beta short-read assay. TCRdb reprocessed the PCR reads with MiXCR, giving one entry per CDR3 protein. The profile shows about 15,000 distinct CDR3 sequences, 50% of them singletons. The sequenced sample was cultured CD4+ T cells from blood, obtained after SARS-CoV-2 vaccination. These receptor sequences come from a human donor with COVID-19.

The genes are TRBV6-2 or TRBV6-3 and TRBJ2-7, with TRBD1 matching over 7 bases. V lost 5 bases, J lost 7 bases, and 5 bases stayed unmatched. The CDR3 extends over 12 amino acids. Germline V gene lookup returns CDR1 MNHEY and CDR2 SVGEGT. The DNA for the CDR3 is TGTGCCAGCAGTCCGACAGGGCTAGAGCAGTACTTC. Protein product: CASSPTGLEQYF.

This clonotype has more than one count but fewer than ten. The CDR3 DNA is TGTGCCACCAGCAGAGGTGGGGGCAGGACCTACGAGCAGTACTTC. Protein product: CATSRGGGRTYEQYF. The chain joins TRBV15 to TRBJ2-7; possibly TRBD1 for D (6 bases). The CDR3 sequence is 15 residues long. V gave up 1 base and J gave up 2 bases, with 12 bases separating them. Germline V gene lookup returns CDR1 LNHNV and CDR2 YYDKDF (reference sequence).

The CDR3 protein is CASRPTVNTEAFF. CDR3 DNA sequence: TGTGCCAGCAGGCCCACAGTGAACACTGAAGCTTTCTTT. The V call is TRBV5-5, the J call TRBJ1-1; D unresolved. With 5 bases removed from V and 0 bases from J, the gap between germline ends came to 8 bases. The CDR3 covers 13 residues. The germline gives CDR1 SGHKS, CDR2 YYEKEE (reference sequence).

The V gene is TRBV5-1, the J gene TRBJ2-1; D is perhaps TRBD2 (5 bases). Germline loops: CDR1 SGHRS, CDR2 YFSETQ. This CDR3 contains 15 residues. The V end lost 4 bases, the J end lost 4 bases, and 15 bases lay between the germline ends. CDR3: CASSGQAASYNEQFF. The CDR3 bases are TGCGCCAGCAGCGGTCAAGCGGCCTCATACAATGAGCAGTTCTTC.

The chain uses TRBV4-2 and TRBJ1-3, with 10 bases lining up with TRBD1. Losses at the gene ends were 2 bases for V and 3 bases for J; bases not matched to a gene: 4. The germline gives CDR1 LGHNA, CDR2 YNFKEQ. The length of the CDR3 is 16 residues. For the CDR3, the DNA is TGTGCCAGCAGCCAAATGGACAGGGGGGATGGAAACACCATATATTTT. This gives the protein CASSQMDRGDGNTIYF.

This CDR3 is CSAGPGQGNEQFF. For the CDR3, the DNA is TGCAGTGCTGGACCGGGACAGGGGAATGAGCAGTTCTTC. V usage is TRBV20-1 and J usage is TRBJ2-1; TRBD1 matches at 10 bases. V lost 5 bases, J lost 7 bases, and 5 bases stayed unmatched. The CDR3 length is 13 residues. Germline values: CDR1 DFQATT, CDR2 SNEGSKA (reference sequence).

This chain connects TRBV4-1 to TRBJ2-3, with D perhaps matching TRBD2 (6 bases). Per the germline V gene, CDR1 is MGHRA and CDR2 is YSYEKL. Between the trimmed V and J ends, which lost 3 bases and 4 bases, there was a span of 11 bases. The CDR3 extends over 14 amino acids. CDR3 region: CASSQEGFADTQYF. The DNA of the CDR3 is TGCGCCAGCAGCCAGGAGGGGTTTGCAGATACGCAGTATTTT.

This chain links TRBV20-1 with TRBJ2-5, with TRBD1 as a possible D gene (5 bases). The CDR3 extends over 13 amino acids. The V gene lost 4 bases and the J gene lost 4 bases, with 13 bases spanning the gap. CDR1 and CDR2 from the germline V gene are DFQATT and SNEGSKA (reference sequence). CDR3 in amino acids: CSANSVGAETQYF. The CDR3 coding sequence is TGCAGTGCTAACAGCGTTGGGGCAGAGACCCAGTACTTC.

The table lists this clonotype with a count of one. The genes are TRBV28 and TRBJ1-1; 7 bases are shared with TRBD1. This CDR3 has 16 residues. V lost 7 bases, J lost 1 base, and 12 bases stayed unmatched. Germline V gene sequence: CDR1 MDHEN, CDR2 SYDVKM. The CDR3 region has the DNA TGTGCCAGCACTCAGACAGGGTCCCTTCGGAACACTGAAGCTTTCTTT. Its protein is CASTQTGSLRNTEAFF.

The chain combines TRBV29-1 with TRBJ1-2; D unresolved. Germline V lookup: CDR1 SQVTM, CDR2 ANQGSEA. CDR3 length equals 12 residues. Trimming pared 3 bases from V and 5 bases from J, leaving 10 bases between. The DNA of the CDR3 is TGCAGCGTTGACTCGACCGAGTATGGCTACACCTTC. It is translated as CSVDSTEYGYTF. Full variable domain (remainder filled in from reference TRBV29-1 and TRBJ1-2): SAVISQKPSRDICQRGTSLTIQCQVDSQVTMMFWYRQQPGQSLTLIATANQGSEATYESGFVIDKFPISRPNLTFSTLTVSNMSPEDSSIYLCSVDSTEYGYTFGSGTRLTVV.

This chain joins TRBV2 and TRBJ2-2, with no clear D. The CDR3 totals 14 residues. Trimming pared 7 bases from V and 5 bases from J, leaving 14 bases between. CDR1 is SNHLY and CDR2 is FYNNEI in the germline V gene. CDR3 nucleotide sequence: TGTGCCAGCAAACAGAGCCCATCAACCGGGGAGCTGTTTTTT. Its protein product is CASKQSPSTGELFF.

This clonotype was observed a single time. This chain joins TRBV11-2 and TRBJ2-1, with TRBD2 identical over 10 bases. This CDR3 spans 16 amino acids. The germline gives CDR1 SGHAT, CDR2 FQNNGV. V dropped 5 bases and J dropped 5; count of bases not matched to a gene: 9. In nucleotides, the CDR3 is TGTGCCAGCAGCCAAGGGCTAGCGGGGGTTCACAATGAGCAGTTCTTC. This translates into CASSQGLAGVHNEQFF.

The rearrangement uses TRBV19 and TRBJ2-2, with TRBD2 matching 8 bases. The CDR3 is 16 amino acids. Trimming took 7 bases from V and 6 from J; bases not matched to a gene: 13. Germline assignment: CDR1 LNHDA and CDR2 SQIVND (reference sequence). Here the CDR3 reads CASTRRTGGLAGELFF. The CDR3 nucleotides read TGTGCCAGTACTCGGAGAACGGGGGGGCTCGCCGGGGAGCTGTTTTTT.

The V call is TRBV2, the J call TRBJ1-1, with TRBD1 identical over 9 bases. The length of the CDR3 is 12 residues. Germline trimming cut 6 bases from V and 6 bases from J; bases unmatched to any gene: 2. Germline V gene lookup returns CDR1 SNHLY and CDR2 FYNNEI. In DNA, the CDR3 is TGTGCCAGCAGGGGGACAGGGTCTGAAGCTTTCTTT. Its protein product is CASRGTGSEAFF.

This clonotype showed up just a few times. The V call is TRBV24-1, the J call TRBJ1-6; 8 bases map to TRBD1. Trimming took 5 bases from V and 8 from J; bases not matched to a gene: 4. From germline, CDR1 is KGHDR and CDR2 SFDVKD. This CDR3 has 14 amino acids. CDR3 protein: CATSAGTGYSPLHF. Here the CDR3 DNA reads TGTGCCACCAGTGCCGGGACAGGCTATTCACCCCTCCACTTT.

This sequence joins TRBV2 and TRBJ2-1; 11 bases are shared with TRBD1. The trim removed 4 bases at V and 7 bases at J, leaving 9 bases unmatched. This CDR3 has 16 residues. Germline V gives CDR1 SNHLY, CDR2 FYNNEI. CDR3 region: CASSAGTGGRGNEQFF. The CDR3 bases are TGTGCCAGCAGTGCCGGGACAGGGGGTAGAGGGAATGAGCAGTTCTTC.

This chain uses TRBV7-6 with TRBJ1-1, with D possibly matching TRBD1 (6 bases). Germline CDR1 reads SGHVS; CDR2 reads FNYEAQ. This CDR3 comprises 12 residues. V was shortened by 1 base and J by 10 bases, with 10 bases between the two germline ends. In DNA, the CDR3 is TGTGCCAGCAGCTTAGAACAGGGAAGAGCTTTCTTT. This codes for CASSLEQGRAFF.

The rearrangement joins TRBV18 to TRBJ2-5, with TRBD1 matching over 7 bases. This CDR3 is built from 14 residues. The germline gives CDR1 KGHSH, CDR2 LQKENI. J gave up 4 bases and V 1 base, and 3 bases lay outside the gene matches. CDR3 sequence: CASSPRQGIETQYF. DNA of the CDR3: TGTGCCAGCTCACCACGACAGGGTATAGAGACCCAGTACTTC.

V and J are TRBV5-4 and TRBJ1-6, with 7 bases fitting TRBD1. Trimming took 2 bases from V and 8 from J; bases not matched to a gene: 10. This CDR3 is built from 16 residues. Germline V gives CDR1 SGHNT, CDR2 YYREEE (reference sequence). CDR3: CASSFGIDRAHSPLHF. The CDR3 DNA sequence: TGTGCCAGCAGCTTTGGAATCGACAGGGCACATTCACCCCTCCACTTT.

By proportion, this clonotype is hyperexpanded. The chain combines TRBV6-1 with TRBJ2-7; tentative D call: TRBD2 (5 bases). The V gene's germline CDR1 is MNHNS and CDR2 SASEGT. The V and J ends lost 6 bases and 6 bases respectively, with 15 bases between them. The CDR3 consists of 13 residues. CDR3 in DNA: TGTGCCAGCAGCGGGGTGGAGGACGGCGAGCAGTACTTC. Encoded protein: CASSGVEDGEQYF.

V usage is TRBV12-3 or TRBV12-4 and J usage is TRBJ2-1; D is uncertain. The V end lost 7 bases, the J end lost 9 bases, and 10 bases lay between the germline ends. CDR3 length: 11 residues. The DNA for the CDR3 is TGTGCCAGCACTCTAGGGTCTGAGCAGTTCTTC. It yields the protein CASTLGSEQFF.

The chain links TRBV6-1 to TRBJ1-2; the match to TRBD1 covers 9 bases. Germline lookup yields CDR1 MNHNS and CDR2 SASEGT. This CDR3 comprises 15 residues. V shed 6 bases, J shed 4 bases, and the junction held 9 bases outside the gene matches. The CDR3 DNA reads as TGTGCCAGCAGAGGGGGACAGGGCTCTTTCTATGGCTACACCTTC. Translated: CASRGGQGSFYGYTF.

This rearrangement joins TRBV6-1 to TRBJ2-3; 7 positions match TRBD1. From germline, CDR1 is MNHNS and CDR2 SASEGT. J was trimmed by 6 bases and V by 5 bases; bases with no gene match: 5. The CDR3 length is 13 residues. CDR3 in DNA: TGTGCCAGCAGTCGACAGGGACCGGATACGCAGTATTTT. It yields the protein CASSRQGPDTQYF.

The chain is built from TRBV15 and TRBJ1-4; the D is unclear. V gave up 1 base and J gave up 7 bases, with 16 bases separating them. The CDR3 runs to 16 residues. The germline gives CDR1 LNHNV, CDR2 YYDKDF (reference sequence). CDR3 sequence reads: CATSRVTLRVPEKLFF. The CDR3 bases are TGTGCCACCAGCAGAGTAACTTTAAGGGTTCCTGAAAAACTGTTTTTT.

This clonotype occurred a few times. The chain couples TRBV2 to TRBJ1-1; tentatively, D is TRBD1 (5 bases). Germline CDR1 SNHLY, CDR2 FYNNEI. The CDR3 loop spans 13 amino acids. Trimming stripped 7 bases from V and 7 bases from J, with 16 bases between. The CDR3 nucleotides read TGTGCCAGCACCGGTCAGGGTAGGGATGAAGCTTTCTTT. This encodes CASTGQGRDEAFF.

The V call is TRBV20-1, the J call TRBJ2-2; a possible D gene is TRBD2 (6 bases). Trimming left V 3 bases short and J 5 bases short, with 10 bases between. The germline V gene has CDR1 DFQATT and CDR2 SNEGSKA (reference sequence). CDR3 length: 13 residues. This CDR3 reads CSASRRETGELFF. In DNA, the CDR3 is TGCAGTGCTAGTAGGCGGGAAACCGGGGAGCTGTTTTTT.

CDR3 amino acids: CASNNVNEQYF. DNA of the CDR3: TGTGCCAGTAACAACGTGAACGAGCAGTACTTC. The chain joins TRBV6-1 to TRBJ2-7; D is undetermined. This CDR3 spans 11 amino acids. V lost 9 bases to trimming and J lost 5 bases, with 11 bases between them. Germline CDR1 is MNHNS and CDR2 is SASEGT.

The CDR3 is CASSLASGGNTQYF. The CDR3 DNA sequence: TGTGCCAGCAGCCTCGCCTCGGGGGGGAATACGCAGTATTTT. The rearrangement links TRBV28 to TRBJ2-3, with 8 bases lining up with TRBD2. The V gene end was trimmed by 6 bases and the J gene end by 7 bases; junction bases not matched to a gene: 9. The germline CDR1 and CDR2 sequences are MDHEN and SYDVKM. The CDR3 contains 14 residues.

In nucleotides, the CDR3 is TGCAGTGCTAGAGCTCCTAGCGGAACCTACGAGCAGTACTTC. Protein sequence: CSARAPSGTYEQYF. This sequence joins TRBV20-1 and TRBJ2-7, with 7 positions matching TRBD2. Germline CDR1 DFQATT, CDR2 SNEGSKA (reference sequence). The CDR3 sequence is 14 residues long. After removal of 1 base from V and 2 bases from J, the junction contained 5 bases not matched to a gene.

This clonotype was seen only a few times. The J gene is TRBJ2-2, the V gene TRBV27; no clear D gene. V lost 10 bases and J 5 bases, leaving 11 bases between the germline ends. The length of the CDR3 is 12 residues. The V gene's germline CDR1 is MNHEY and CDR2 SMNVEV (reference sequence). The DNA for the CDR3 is TGTGCCACCGGACGGTGGACCGGGGAGCTGTTTTTT. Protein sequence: CATGRWTGELFF.

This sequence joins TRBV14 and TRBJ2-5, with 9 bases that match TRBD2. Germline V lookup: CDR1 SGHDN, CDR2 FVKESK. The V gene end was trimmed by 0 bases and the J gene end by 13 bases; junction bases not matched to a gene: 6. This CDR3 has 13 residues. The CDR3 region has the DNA TGTGCCAGCAGCCAAGATCTGCGGGGGGGTGGGTACTTC. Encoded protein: CASSQDLRGGGYF.